The next 6 T cell receptor beta chains were all read from a single sample in a study of blood T cells in healthy people across ages. PCR was performed a second time for about 6 to 11 cycles using a sample-barcoded 5' primer and a J-beta primer mix. TCRdb recomputed calls from the 5' RACE reads with MiXCR, one row per CDR3 protein. The table lists over a million distinct CDR3 sequences, roughly a quarter of them singletons. These data are also associated with another study on T cells of mothers and their children.

Sequenced input: blood. These receptors came from a girl aged 2 to 9 in good health.

The chain recombines TRBV14 with TRBJ2-7; possibly TRBD1 for D (6 bases). Germline CDR1 and CDR2: SGHDN and FVKESK. Trimming removed 1 base from V and 4 bases from J, with 14 bases in between. The CDR3 runs to 15 residues. The CDR3 is CASSQVAGARYEQYF. The CDR3 bases are TGTGCCAGCAGCCAAGTCGCAGGGGCGCGTTACGAGCAGTACTTC.

This chain joins TRBV29-1 and TRBJ2-1; D gene uncertain. Germline loops: CDR1 SQVTM, CDR2 ANQGSEA. The CDR3 has 13 residues. V lost 6 bases and J lost 2, with 11 bases in between. CDR3 sequence (DNA): TGCAGCGTGACCGGAAGTGCCTACAATGAGCAGTTCTTC. Protein product: CSVTGSAYNEQFF.

V is TRBV20-1 and J is TRBJ1-2; a possible D gene is TRBD1 (6 bases). CDR1 is DFQATT and CDR2 is SNEGSKA in the germline V gene (reference sequence). V was trimmed by 1 base and J by 6 bases, leaving 12 bases between them. The CDR3 covers 13 residues. The CDR3 DNA reads as TGCAGTGCTAGAGCCAGGGGTCGGGATGGCTACACCTTC. Amino acids: CSARARGRDGYTF.

This clonotype appeared a few times. V is TRBV9 and J is TRBJ1-4, with D tentatively TRBD1 (6 bases). The CDR3 covers 15 residues. The V gene lost 1 base and the J gene lost 2 bases, with 9 bases spanning the gap. Looked up from germline, CDR1 is SGDLS and CDR2 is YYNGEE. For the CDR3, the DNA is TGTGCCAGCAGCGTACAGGACAGTACTAATGAAAAACTGTTTTTT. Its protein is CASSVQDSTNEKLFF.

This clonotype was recorded only once. The chain has TRBV6-1 and TRBJ2-1; TRBD2 matches at 13 bases. J lost 8 bases, V lost 7 bases, and 5 bases had no gene match. The germline V gene has CDR1 MNHNS and CDR2 SASEGT. The CDR3 sequence is 14 residues long. As DNA, the CDR3 is TGTGCCAGCATACTAGCGGGAGGGCCCCATGAGCAGTTCTTC. Translated: CASILAGGPHEQFF.

Comments on this clonotype: A read error may produce the germline difference seen at one junction end. CDR3 sequence reads: CASSLRTYISYERYF. CDR3 coding DNA: TGTGCCAGCAGTTTACGGACTTACATCTCCTACGAGCGGTACTTC. The chain has TRBV12-3 or TRBV12-4 and TRBJ2-7; maybe TRBD2 (5 bases). The CDR3 is 15 residues long.